The 5 T cell receptor beta chains presented below share a single source sample, sequenced in a study of identifying expanded T cells in peripheral blood. TCRdb's table, derived via immunoSEQ multiplex PCR, lists solely in-frame clones and lacks some. The sample lists approximately 110,000 clones, about 89% seen once, with about 15% in the top ten. The specimen sequenced was blood. These receptors all come from a person between 18 and 75 years old in good health.

This chain links TRBV4-3 with TRBJ1-2; tentatively, D is TRBD1 (5 bases). From germline, CDR1 is LGHNA and CDR2 YSLEER. Trimming shortened V by 7 bases and J by 0 bases, and 18 bases separated the two germline ends. CDR3 length: 16 residues. The CDR3 spells CASNPHQTASNYGYTF. The CDR3, as DNA: TGCGCCAGCAACCCCCACCAGACAGCCTCTAACTATGGCTACACCTTC.

CDR3 nucleotide sequence: TGTGCCAGCAGCTTGGGTCTAGTTCCCGTCGAGCAGTACTTC. Protein product: CASSLGLVPVEQYF. The rearrangement uses TRBV5-6 and TRBJ2-7; D unclear. This CDR3 has 14 amino acids. V was shortened by 0 bases and J by 6 bases, with 13 bases between the two germline ends. Germline values: CDR1 SGHDT, CDR2 YYEEEE.

The chain carries TRBV4-2 and TRBJ2-7; TRBD2 matches 12 bases. The germline V gene has CDR1 LGHNA and CDR2 YNFKEQ. V lost 0 bases, J lost 7 bases, and 10 bases stayed unmatched. The CDR3 is 17 amino acids. The CDR3 sequence is CASSQDASGGVVREQYF. In DNA, the CDR3 is TGTGCCAGCAGCCAAGATGCTAGCGGGGGGGTCGTGAGGGAGCAGTACTTC.

The chain recombines TRBV2 with TRBJ1-6; weak D call: TRBD1 (5 bases). CDR1 and CDR2 from the germline V gene are SNHLY and FYNNEI. This CDR3 comprises 19 residues. The germline V and J ends were trimmed by 6 bases and 7 bases, with 28 bases remaining between them. The CDR3 nucleotides are TGTGCCAGCAGCACCACCCGCGAAGAATGGGGGTCCGAGAATTCACCCCTCCACTTT. Translating it yields CASSTTREEWGSENSPLHF.

The CDR3 DNA reads TGTGCCAGCAGGCGAAATCAATTCTACGAGCAGTACTTC. The encoded protein is CASRRNQFYEQYF. The gene calls are TRBV7-2 and TRBJ2-7; D is uncertain. The V gene lost 6 bases and the J gene lost 3 bases, with 12 bases spanning the gap. Germline CDR1 reads SGHTA; CDR2 reads FQGNSA. This CDR3 comprises 13 residues.